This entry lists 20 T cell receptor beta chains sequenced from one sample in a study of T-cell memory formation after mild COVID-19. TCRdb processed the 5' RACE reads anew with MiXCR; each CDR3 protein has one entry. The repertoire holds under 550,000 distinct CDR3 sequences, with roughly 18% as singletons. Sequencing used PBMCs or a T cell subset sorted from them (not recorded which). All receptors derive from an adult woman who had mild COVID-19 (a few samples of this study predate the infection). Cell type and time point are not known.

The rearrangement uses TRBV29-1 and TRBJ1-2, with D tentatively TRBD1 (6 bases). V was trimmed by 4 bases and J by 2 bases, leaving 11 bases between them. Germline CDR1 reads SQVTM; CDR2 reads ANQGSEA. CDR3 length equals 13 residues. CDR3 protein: CSVGLTGNYGYTF. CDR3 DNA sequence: TGCAGCGTTGGCCTGACAGGAAACTATGGCTACACCTTC. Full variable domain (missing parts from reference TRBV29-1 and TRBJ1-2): SAVISQKPSRDICQRGTSLTIQCQVDSQVTMMFWYRQQPGQSLTLIATANQGSEATYESGFVIDKFPISRPNLTFSTLTVSNMSPEDSSIYLCSVGLTGNYGYTFGSGTRLTVV.

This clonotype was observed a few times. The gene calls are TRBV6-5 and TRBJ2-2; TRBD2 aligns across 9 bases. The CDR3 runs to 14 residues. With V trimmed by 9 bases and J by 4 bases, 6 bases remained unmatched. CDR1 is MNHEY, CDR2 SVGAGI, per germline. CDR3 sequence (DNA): TGTGCCAGTATAAAAGCGGGAGGCACCGGGGAGCTGTTTTTT. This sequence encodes CASIKAGGTGELFF.

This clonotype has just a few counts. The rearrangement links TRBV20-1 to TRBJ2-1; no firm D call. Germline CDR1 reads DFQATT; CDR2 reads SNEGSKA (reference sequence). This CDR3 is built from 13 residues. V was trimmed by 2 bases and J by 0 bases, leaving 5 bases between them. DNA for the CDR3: TGCAGTGCTAGATTCAGCTCCTACAATGAGCAGTTCTTC. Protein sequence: CSARFSSYNEQFF.

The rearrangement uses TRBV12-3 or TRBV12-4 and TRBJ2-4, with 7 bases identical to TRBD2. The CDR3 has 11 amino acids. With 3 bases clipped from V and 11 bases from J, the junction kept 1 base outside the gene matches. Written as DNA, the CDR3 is TGTGCCAGCAGTTTTGGGGGGGTTCAGTACTTC. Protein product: CASSFGGVQYF.

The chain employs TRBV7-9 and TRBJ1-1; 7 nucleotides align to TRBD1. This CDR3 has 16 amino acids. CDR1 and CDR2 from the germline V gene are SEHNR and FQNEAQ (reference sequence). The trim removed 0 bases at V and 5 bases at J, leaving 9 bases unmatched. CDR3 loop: CASSLARQGIWTEAFF. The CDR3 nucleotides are TGTGCCAGCAGCTTAGCCAGACAGGGAATTTGGACTGAAGCTTTCTTT.

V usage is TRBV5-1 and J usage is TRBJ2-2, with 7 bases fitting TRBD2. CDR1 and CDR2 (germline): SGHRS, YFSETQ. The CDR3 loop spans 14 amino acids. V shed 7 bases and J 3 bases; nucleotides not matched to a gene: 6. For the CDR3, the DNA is TGCGCCAGCCGGCGGGGGATGGACACCGGGGAGCTGTTTTTT. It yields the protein CASRRGMDTGELFF.

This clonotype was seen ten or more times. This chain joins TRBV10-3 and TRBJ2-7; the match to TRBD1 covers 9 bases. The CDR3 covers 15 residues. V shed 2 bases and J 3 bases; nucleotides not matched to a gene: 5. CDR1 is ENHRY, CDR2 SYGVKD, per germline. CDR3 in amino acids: CAISEGLGQGYEQYF. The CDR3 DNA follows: TGTGCCATCAGTGAGGGGCTGGGACAGGGCTACGAGCAGTACTTC.

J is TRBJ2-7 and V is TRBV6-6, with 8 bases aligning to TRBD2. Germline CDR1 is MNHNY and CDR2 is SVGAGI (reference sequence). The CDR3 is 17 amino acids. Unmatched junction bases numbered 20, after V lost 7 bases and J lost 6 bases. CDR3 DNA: TGTGCCAGCACCTCCCCCCCGGGGAGCGGGAGATTGTCCGAGCAGTACTTC. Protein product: CASTSPPGSGRLSEQYF.

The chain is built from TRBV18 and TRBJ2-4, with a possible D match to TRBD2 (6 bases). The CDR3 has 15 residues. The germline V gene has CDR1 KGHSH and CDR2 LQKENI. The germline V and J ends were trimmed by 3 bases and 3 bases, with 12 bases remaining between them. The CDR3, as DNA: TGTGCCAGCTCACCCCCTAGCGTGAGCAAAAACATTCAGTACTTC. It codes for CASSPPSVSKNIQYF.

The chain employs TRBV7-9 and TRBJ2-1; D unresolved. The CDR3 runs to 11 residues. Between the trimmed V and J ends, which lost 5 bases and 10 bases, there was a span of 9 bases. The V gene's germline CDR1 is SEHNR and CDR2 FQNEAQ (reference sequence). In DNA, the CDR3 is TGTGCCAGCAGCCCAGGACGGGAGCAGTTCTTC. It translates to CASSPGREQFF. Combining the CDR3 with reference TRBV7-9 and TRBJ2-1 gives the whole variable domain DTGVSQNPRHKITKRGQNVTFRCDPISEHNRLYWYRQTLGQGPEFLTYFQNEAQLEKSRLLSDRFSAERPKGSFSTLEIQRTEQGDSAMYLCASSPGREQFFGPGTRLTVL.

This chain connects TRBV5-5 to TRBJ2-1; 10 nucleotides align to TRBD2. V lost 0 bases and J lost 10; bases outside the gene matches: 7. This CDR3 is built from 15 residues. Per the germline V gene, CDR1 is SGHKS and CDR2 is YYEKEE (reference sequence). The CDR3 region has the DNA TGTGCCAGCAGCTTGGGTCTAGCGGGAGTTCGGGAGCAGTTCTTC. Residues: CASSLGLAGVREQFF.

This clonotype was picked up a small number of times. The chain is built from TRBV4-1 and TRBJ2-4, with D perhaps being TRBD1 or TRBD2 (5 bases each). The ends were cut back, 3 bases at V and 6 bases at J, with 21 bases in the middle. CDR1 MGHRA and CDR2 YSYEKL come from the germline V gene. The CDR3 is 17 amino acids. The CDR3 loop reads CASSQTAAGREGNIQYF. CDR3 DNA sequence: TGCGCCAGCAGCCAGACGGCGGCAGGGAGAGAAGGAAACATTCAGTACTTC.

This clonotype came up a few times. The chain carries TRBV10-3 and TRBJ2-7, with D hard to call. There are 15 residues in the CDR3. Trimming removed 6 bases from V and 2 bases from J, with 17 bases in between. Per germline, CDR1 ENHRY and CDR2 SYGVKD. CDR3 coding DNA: TGTGCCATCAGCATTGGACCCAAAGACACCTACGAGCAGTACTTC. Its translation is CAISIGPKDTYEQYF.

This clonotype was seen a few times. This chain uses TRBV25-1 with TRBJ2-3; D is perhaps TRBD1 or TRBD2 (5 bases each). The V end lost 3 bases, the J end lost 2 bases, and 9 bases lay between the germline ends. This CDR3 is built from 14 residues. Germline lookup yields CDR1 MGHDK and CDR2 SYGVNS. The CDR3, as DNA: TGTGCCAGCAGTGATGGGGGTTACACAGATACGCAGTATTTT. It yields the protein CASSDGGYTDTQYF.

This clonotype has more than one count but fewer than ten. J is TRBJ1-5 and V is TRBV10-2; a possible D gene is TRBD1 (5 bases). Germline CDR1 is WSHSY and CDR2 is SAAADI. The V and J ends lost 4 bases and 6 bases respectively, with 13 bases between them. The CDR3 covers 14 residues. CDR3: CASSAGDRPQPQHF. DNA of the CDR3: TGCGCCAGCAGTGCCGGGGACCGACCTCAGCCCCAGCATTTT.

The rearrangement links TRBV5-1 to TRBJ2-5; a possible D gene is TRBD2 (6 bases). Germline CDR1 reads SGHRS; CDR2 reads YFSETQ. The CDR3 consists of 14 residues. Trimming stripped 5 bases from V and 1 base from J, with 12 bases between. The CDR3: CASSSFGGQETQYF. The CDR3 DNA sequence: TGCGCCAGCAGTTCTTTCGGGGGCCAAGAGACCCAGTACTTC.

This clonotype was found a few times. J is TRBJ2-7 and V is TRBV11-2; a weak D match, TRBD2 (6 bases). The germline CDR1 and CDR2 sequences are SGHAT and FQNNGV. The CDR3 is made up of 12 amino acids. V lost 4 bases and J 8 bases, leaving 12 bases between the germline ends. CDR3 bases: TGTGCCAGCAGCTCCGGACTAACCAAGCAGTACTTC. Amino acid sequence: CASSSGLTKQYF. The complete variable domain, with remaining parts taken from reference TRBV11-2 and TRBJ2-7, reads EAGVAQSPRYKIIEKRQSVAFWCNPISGHATLYWYQQILGQGPKLLIQFQNNGVVDDSQLPKDRFSAERLKGVDSTLKIQPAKLEDSAVYLCASSSGLTKQYFGPGTRLTVT.

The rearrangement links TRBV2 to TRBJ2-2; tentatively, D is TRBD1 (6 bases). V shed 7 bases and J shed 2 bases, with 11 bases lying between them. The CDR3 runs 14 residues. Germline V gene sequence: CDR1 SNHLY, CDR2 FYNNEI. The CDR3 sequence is CASKDRRNTGELFF. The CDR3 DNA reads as TGTGCCAGCAAGGACAGACGTAACACCGGGGAGCTGTTTTTT. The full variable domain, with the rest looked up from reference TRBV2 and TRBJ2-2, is EPEVTQTPSHQVTQMGQEVILRCVPISNHLYFYWYRQILGQKVEFLVSFYNNEISEKSEIFDDQFSVERPDGSNFTLKIRSTKLEDSAMYFCASKDRRNTGELFFGEGSRLTVL.

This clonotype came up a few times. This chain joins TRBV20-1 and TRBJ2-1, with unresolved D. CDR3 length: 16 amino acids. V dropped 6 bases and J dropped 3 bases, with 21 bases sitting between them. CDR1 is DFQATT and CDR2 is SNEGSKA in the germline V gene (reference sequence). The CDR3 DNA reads TGCAGTGCCCCGACTCCGGCAGCCAAGAACTACAATGAGCAGTTCTTC. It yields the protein CSAPTPAAKNYNEQFF.

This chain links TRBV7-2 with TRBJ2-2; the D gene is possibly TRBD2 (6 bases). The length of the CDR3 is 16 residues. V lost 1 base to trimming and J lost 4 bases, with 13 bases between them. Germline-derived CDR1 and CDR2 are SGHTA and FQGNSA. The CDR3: CASSLVGGVATGELFF. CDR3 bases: TGTGCCAGCAGCTTAGTAGGAGGGGTCGCCACCGGGGAGCTGTTTTTT.